A single T cell receptor (beta chain) is shown here with its context. Antigen: not known. Generated by immunoSEQ multiplex PCR, the TCRdb table keeps only in-frame clones and is missing some. The sample includes 1,000 or so clones, around 63% of them seen just once. Autologous stem cell transplantation was followed by relapse in every patient, and brentuximab vedotin exposure varied. After PBMCs were thawed, their CD8+ T cells were isolated by magnetic negative selection. This entry is derived from a study of PD-1 blockade in classical Hodgkin lymphoma. Study information: Intravenous nivolumab at 3 mg/kg was given to patients every 2 weeks. Study observations and caveats: Newly diagnosed patients reportedly had lower baseline TCR diversity than healthy donors.

CDR3 size: 16 residues. Germline V gene data show CDR1 as SGHDN and CDR2 as FVKESK. The junction had 8 bases not matched to a gene; V was cut back by 3 bases and J by 6 bases. The sequence was obtained from a human donor with classical Hodgkin lymphoma. The chain uses TRBV14 and TRBJ2-3, with TRBD1 matching 11 bases. Sequenced here: CD8+ T cells from blood, sampled at baseline. CDR3 nucleotide sequence: TGTGCCAGCAGCCATAAAGGACAGGGGGCTTTTGATACGCAGTATTTT. This gives the protein CASSHKGQGAFDTQYF.